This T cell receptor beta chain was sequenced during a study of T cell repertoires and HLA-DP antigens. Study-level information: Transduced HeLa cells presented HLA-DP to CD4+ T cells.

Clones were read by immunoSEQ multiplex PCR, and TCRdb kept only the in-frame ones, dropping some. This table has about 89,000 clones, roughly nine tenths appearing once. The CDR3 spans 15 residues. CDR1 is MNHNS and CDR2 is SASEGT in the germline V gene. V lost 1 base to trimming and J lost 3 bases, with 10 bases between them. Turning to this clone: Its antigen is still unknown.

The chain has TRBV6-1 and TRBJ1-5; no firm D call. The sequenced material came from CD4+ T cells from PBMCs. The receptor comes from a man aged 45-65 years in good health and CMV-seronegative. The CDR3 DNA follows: TGTGCCAGCAGTGAAGGGGAGGGATACAATCAGCCCCAGCATTTT. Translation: CASSEGEGYNQPQHF.